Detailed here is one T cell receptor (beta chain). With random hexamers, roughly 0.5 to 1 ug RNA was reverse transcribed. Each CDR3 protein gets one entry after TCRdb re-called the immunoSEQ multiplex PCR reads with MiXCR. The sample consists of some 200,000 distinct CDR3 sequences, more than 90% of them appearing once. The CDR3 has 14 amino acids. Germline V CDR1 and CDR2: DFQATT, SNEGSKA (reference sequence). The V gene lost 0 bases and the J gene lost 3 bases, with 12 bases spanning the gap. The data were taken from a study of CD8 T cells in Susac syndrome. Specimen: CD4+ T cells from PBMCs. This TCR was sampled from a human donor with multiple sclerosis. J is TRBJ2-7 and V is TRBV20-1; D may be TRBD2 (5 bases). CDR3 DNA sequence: TGCAGTGCTAGAGAAGGCGGGTCCGTCTACGAGCAGTACTTC. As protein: CSAREGGSVYEQYF.